This T cell receptor beta chain came from a study of blood T cell repertoires in COVID-19. At the level of the study: Italy, Spain and the United States were the sources of the convalescent and acute COVID-19 samples. Nucleic acid was either cDNA or gDNA, and it came from T cells, B-cell-depleted T cells, or PBMCs.

Losses at the gene ends were 5 bases for V and 1 base for J; bases not matched to a gene: 7. The CDR3 runs to 17 residues. From germline, CDR1 is LNHDA and CDR2 SQIVND (reference sequence). In the original workflow: Using reference gene primer amplification, nucleated cell counts were estimated. Clones were sequenced by immunoSEQ multiplex PCR, and TCRdb holds only the in-frame ones, with some missing. V and J calls and clone size are copied from that table; D and trimming were computed from the DNA. The sample contains about 31,000 clones, about nine tenths of which appear only once. Sequencing used peripheral blood. The sequence was obtained from a human donor in a cohort sampled during active COVID-19. This chain links TRBV19 with TRBJ2-6; 8 bases line up with TRBD1. CDR3 residues: CASSPRDRPSGANVLTF. The CDR3 coding sequence is TGTGCCAGTAGTCCCCGGGACAGGCCATCTGGGGCCAACGTCCTGACTTTC. Variable domain in full (rest from reference TRBV19 and TRBJ2-6): DGGITQSPKYLFRKEGQNVTLSCEQNLNHDAMYWYRQDPGQGLRLIYYSQIVNDFQKGDIAEGYSVSREKKESFPLTVTSAQKNPTAFYLCASSPRDRPSGANVLTFGAGSRLTVL.